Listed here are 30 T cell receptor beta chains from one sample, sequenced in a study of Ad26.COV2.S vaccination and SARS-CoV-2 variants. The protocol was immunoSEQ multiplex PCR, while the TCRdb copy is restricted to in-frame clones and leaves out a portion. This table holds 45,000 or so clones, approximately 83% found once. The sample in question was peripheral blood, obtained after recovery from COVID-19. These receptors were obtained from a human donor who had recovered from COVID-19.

CDR3 nucleotides: TGTGCCAGCTCGGCCCAGGCTTGGGAAAAACTGTTTTTT. This encodes CASSAQAWEKLFF. The gene calls are TRBV2 and TRBJ1-4; D is unclear. CDR3 length equals 13 residues. V shed 8 bases and J shed 8 bases, with 15 bases lying between them. From germline, CDR1 is SNHLY and CDR2 FYNNEI. The whole variable domain, filled in from reference TRBV2 and TRBJ1-4, reads EPEVTQTPSHQVTQMGQEVILRCVPISNHLYFYWYRQILGQKVEFLVSFYNNEISEKSEIFDDQFSVERPDGSNFTLKIRSTKLEDSAMYFCASSAQAWEKLFFGSGTQLSVL.

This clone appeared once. This chain's CDR3 is CATQAVWGGGFTDTQYF. Written as DNA, the CDR3 is TGTGCCACCCAAGCCGTGTGGGGCGGGGGGTTTACAGATACGCAGTATTTT. The rearrangement uses TRBV3-1 (or the pseudogene TRBV3-2) and TRBJ2-3, with TRBD2 identical over 8 bases. V shed 10 bases, J shed 3 bases, and the junction held 18 bases outside the gene matches. The CDR3 is 17 residues long. Germline V gene sequence: CDR1 LGHDT, CDR2 YNNKEL (reference sequence).

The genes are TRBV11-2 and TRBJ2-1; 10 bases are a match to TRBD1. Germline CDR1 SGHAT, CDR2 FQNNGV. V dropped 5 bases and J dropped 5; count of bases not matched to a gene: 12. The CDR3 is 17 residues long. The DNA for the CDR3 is TGTGCCAGCAGCGCACAGCCCGGGACAGGGGATCACAATGAGCAGTTCTTC. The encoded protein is CASSAQPGTGDHNEQFF.

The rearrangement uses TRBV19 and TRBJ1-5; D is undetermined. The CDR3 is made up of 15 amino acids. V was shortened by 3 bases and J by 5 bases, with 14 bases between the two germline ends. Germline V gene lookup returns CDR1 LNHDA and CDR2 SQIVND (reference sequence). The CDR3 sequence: CASSIGIPLYQPQHF. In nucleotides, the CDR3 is TGTGCCAGTAGTATTGGCATTCCCCTTTATCAGCCCCAGCATTTT.

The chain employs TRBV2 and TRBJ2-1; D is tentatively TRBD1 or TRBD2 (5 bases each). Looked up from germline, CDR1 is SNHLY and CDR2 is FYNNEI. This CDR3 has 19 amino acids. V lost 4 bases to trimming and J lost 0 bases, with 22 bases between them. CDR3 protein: CASSGEQVATGFSYNEQFF. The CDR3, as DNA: TGTGCCAGCAGTGGGGAACAGGTAGCGACGGGATTCTCCTACAATGAGCAGTTCTTC.

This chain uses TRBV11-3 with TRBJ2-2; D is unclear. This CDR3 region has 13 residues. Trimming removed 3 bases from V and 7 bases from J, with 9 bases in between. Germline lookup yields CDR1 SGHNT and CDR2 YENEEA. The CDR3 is CASSFTALGELFF. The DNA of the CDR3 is TGTGCCAGCAGCTTCACGGCGCTCGGGGAGCTGTTTTTT. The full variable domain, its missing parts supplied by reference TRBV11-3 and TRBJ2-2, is EAGVVQSPRYKIIEKKQPVAFWCNPISGHNTLYWYLQNLGQGPELLIRYENEEAVDDSQLPKDRFSAERLKGVDSTLKIQPAELGDSAVYLCASSFTALGELFFGEGSRLTVL.

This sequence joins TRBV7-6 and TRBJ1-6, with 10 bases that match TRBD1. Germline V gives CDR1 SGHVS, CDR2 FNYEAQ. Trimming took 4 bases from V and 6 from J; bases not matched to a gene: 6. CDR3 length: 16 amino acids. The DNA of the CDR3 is TGTGCCAGCAGCTCAGGACAGGGGGGTCCTAATTCACCCCTCCACTTT. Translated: CASSSGQGGPNSPLHF. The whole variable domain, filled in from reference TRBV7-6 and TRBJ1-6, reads GAGVSQSPRYKVTKRGQDVALRCDPISGHVSLYWYRQALGQGPEFLTYFNYEAQQDKSGLPNDRFSAERPEGSISTLTIQRTEQRDSAMYRCASSSGQGGPNSPLHFGNGTRLTVT.

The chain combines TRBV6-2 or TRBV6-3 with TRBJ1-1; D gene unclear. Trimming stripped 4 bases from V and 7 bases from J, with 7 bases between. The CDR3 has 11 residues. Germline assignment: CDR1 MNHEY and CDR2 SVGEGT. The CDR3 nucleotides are TGTGCCAGCAGTTCGAGGATTGAAGCTTTCTTT. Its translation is CASSSRIEAFF.

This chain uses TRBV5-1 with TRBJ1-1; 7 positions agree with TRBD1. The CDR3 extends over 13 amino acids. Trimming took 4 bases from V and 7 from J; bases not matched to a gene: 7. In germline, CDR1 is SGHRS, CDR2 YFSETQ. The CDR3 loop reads CASSAQGTSEAFF. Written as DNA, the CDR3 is TGCGCCAGCAGCGCACAGGGGACGAGTGAAGCTTTCTTT. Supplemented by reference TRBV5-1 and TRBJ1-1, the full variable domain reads KAGVTQTPRYLIKTRGQQVTLSCSPISGHRSVSWYQQTPGQGLQFLFEYFSETQRNKGNFPGRFSGRQFSNSRSEMNVSTLELGDSALYLCASSAQGTSEAFFGQGTRLTVV.

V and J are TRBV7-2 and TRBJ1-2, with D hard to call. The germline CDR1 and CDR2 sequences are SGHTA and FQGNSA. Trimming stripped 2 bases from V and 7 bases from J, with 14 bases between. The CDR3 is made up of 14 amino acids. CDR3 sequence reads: CASSLSGRGVGYTF. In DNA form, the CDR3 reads TGTGCCAGCAGCTTATCAGGACGCGGGGTTGGCTACACCTTC. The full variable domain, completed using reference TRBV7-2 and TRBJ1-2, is GAGVSQSPSNKVTEKGKDVELRCDPISGHTALYWYRQSLGQGLEFLIYFQGNSAPDKSGLPSDRFSAERTGGSVSTLTIQRTQQEDSAVYLCASSLSGRGVGYTFGSGTRLTVV.

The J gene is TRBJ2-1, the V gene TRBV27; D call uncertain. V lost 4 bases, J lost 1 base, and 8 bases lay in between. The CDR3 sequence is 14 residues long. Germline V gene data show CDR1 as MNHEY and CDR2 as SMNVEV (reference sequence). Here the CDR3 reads CASSWTASYNEQFF. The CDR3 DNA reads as TGTGCCAGCAGTTGGACGGCGTCCTACAATGAGCAGTTCTTC.

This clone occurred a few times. This CDR3 is CASSPTLYSRNEKLFF. CDR3 in DNA: TGTGCCAGCAGCCCCACGTTGTATTCCAGGAATGAAAAACTGTTTTTT. The chain has TRBV11-2 and TRBJ1-4; D uncertain. Trimming cost V 5 bases and J 5 bases, with 18 bases left between them. Germline CDR1 SGHAT, CDR2 FQNNGV. The CDR3 contains 16 residues.

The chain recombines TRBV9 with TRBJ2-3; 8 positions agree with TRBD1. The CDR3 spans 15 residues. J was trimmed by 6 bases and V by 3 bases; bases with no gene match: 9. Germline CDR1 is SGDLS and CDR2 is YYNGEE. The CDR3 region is CASSGNDRGWDTQYF. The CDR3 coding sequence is TGTGCCAGCAGCGGAAATGACAGGGGCTGGGATACGCAGTATTTT.

This chain's CDR3 is CASSLVQGAGGYTF. The DNA of the CDR3 is TGTGCCAGCAGCTTGGTCCAGGGGGCTGGTGGCTACACCTTC. The V gene is TRBV5-6, the J gene TRBJ1-2; TRBD1 agrees at 8 bases. Germline loops: CDR1 SGHDT, CDR2 YYEEEE. The V segment lost 0 bases and the J segment 7 bases; nucleotides outside the gene matches: 5. The CDR3 is made up of 14 amino acids.

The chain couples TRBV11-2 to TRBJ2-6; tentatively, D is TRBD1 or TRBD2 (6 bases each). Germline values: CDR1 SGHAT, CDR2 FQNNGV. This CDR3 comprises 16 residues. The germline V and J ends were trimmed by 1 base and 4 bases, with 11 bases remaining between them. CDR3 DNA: TGTGCCAGCAGCTTAGGAGGGGGGCAGGGGGCCAACGTCCTGACTTTC. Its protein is CASSLGGGQGANVLTF.

CDR3 DNA sequence: TGTGCCAGTGGGCGAGGAGGGCCCCAAGAGACCCAGTACTTC. Translation gives CASGRGGPQETQYF. This chain connects TRBV19 to TRBJ2-5; TRBD2 is a possible D gene (6 bases). The V end lost 8 bases, the J end lost 1 base, and 14 bases lay between the germline ends. CDR1 LNHDA and CDR2 SQIVND come from the germline V gene (reference sequence). This CDR3 contains 14 residues.

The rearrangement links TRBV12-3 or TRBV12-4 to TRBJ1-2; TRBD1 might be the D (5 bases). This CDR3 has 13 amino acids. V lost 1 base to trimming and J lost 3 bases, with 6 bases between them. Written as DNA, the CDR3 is TGTGCCAGCAGTTTAGGGGGCGACTATGGCTACACCTTC. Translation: CASSLGGDYGYTF.

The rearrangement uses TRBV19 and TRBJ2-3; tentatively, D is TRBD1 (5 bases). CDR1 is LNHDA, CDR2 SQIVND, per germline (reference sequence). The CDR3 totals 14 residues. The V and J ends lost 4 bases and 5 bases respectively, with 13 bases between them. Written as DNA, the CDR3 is TGTGCCAGTAGTACAGACAGTTCTGTAGATACGCAGTATTTT. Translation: CASSTDSSVDTQYF.

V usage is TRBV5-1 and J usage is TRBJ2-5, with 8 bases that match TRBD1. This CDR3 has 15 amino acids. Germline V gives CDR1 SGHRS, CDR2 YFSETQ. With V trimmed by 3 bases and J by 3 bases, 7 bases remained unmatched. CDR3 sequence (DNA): TGCGCCAGCAGCTGGCAAGCGACAGGGGAAGAGACCCAGTACTTC. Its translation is CASSWQATGEETQYF.

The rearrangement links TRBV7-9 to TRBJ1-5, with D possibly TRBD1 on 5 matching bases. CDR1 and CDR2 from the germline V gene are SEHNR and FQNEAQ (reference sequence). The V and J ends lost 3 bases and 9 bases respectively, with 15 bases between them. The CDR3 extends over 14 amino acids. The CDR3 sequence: CASSFGGSLRPQHF. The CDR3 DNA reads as TGTGCCAGCAGCTTTGGGGGATCTCTGCGGCCCCAGCATTTT.

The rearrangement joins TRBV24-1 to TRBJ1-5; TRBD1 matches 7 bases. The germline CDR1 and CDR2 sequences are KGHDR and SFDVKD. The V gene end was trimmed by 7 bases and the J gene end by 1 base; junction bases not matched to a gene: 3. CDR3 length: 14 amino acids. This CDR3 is CATSRDRSNQPQHF. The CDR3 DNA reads TGTGCCACCAGCCGGGACAGAAGCAATCAGCCCCAGCATTTT.

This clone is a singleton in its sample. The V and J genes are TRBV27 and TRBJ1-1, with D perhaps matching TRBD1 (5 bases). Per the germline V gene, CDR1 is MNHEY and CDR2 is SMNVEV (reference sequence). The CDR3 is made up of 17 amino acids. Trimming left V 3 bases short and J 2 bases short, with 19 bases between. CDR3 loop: CASSFVIGAGLNTEAFF. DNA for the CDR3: TGTGCCAGCAGTTTTGTAATAGGGGCCGGGCTTAACACTGAAGCTTTCTTT.

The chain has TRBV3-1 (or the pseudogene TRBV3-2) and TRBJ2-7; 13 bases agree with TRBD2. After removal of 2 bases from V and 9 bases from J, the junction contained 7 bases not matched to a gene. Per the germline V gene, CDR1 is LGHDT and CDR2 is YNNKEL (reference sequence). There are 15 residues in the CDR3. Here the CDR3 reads CASSQTGLAGIGQYF. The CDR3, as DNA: TGTGCCAGCAGCCAAACGGGACTAGCGGGAATCGGGCAGTACTTC.

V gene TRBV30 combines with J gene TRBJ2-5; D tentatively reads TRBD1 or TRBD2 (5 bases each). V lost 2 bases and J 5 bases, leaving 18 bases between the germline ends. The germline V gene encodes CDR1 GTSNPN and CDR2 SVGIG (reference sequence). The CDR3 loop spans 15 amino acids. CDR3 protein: CAWSLLFGGPETQYF. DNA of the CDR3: TGTGCCTGGAGTCTTCTTTTTGGGGGACCCGAGACCCAGTACTTC.

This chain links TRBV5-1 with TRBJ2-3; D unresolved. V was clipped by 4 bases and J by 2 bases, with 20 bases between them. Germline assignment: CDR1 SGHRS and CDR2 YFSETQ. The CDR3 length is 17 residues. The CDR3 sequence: CASSPQPLGSNTDTQYF. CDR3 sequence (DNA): TGCGCCAGCAGCCCCCAACCCTTGGGCTCTAACACAGATACGCAGTATTTT.

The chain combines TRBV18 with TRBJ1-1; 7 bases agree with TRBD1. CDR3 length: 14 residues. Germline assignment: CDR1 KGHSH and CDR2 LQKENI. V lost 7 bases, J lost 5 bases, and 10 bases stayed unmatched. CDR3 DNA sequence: TGTGCCAGCTGCCCGGGACAGACCGGGACTGAAGCTTTCTTT. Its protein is CASCPGQTGTEAFF.

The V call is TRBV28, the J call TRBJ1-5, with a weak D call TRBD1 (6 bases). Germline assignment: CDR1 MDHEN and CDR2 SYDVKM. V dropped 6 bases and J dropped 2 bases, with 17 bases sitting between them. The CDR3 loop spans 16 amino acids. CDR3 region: CASRTSQGNRNQPQHF. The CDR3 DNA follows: TGTGCCAGCAGGACCTCACAGGGAAATCGCAATCAGCCCCAGCATTTT.

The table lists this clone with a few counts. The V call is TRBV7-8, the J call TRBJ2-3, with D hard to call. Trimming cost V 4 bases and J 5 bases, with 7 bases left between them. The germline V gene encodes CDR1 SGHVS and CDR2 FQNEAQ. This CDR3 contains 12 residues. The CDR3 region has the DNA TGTGCCAGCAGCTCTCGAGGAGATACGCAGTATTTT. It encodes CASSSRGDTQYF.

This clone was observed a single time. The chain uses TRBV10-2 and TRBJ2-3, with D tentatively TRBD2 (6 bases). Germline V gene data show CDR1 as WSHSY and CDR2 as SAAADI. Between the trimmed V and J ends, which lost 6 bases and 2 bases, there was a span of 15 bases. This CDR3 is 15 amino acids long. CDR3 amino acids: CASREGTVYTDTQYF. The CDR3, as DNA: TGCGCCAGCAGGGAGGGGACTGTCTACACAGATACGCAGTATTTT.

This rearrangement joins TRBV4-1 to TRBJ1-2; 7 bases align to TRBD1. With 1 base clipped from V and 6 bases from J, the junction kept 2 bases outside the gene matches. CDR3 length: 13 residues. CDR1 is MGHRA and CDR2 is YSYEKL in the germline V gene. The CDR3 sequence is CASSQVTGDGYTF. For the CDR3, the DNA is TGCGCCAGCAGCCAAGTAACAGGGGATGGCTACACCTTC.